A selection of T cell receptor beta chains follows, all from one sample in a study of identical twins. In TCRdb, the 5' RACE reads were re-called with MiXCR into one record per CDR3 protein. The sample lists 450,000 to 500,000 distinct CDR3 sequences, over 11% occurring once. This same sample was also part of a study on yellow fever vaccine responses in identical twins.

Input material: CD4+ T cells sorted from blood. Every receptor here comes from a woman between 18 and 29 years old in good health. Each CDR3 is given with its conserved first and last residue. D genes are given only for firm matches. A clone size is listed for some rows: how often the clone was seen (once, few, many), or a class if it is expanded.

DNA: TGTGCCAGCAGAGCAACAGGGGGCAATGAGCAGTTCTTC
CDR3: CASRATGGNEQFF
D: TRBD1
size: NA
J: TRBJ2-1
V: TRBV7-2

DNA: TGTGCCAGCACCGCAGGGAACACTGAAGCTTTCTTT
CDR3: CASTAGNTEAFF
D: NA
size: few
J: TRBJ1-1
V: TRBV6-5

DNA: TGCAGTGCTTTACAGGGTTACGAGCAGTACTTC
CDR3: CSALQGYEQYF
D: NA
size: few
J: TRBJ2-7
V: TRBV20-1

DNA: TGTGCCAGCAGCCCGGACAGGAGAAACTATGGCTACACCTTC
CDR3: CASSPDRRNYGYTF
D: TRBD1
size: many
J: TRBJ1-2
V: TRBV5-6

DNA: TGTGCCAGCAGCTTGGTCCCCGGGGAGCTGTTTTTT
CDR3: CASSLVPGELFF
D: NA
size: many
J: TRBJ2-2
V: TRBV5-5

DNA: TGTGCCAGCAGTTTTAGGGGAAATGAAAAACTGTTTTTT
CDR3: CASSFRGNEKLFF
D: NA
size: NA
J: TRBJ1-4
V: TRBV12-3/TRBV12-4

DNA: TGTGCCAGCAGCTTTAGTGTGAGTGAGCAGTTCTTC
CDR3: CASSFSVSEQFF
D: NA
size: many
J: TRBJ2-1
V: TRBV7-8

DNA: TGCAGTGCTAGAGAGACAGGGGGCGCGAAATTCGGTGAAGCTTTCTTT
CDR3: CSARETGGAKFGEAFF
D: TRBD1
size: NA
J: TRBJ1-1
V: TRBV20-1

DNA: TGTGCCACCAGCAGAGACACGGGTCCGAGCTCCTACAATGAGCAGTTCTTC
CDR3: CATSRDTGPSSYNEQFF
D: NA
size: NA
J: TRBJ2-1
V: TRBV15

DNA: TGCAGCGGCGGGACAGACTACGAGCAGTACTTC
CDR3: CSGGTDYEQYF
D: NA
size: many
J: TRBJ2-7
V: TRBV29-1

DNA: TGCAGTGCTAGAGATATCCTAGCGGGGAGCACAGATACGCAGTATTTT
CDR3: CSARDILAGSTDTQYF
D: TRBD2
size: NA
J: TRBJ2-3
V: TRBV20-1

DNA: TGTGCCAGCTCCCCCGAAGGAATCCCCTACGAGCAGTACTTC
CDR3: CASSPEGIPYEQYF
D: NA
size: NA
J: TRBJ2-7
V: TRBV18

DNA: TGTGCCAGCAGTTACTCGACGGCAACCTACGAGCAGTACTTC
CDR3: CASSYSTATYEQYF
D: NA
size: NA
J: TRBJ2-7
V: TRBV6-5

DNA: TGTGCCAGCAGTTTAACTAGCGGTGAAAACATTCAGTACTTC
CDR3: CASSLTSGENIQYF
D: TRBD2
size: few
J: TRBJ2-4
V: TRBV12-3/TRBV12-4

DNA: TGTGCCATCAGTTATGGGGACAACTTCTACGAGCAGTACTTC
CDR3: CAISYGDNFYEQYF
D: NA
size: many
J: TRBJ2-7
V: TRBV10-3

DNA: TGTGCCAGCAGCTTAGCGCCTAGTCCCACAGATACGCAGTATTTT
CDR3: CASSLAPSPTDTQYF
D: NA
size: NA
J: TRBJ2-3
V: TRBV7-2

DNA: TGTGCCAGCAGACTTACAGGGGGGTCCTCCTACGAGCAGTACTTC
CDR3: CASRLTGGSSYEQYF
D: TRBD1
size: NA
J: TRBJ2-7
V: TRBV6-1

DNA: TGCAGCGGAGCCACCTCCAGCGGACTAGGCGCAGATACGCAGTATTTT
CDR3: CSGATSSGLGADTQYF
D: TRBD2
size: many
J: TRBJ2-3
V: TRBV29-1

DNA: TGCAGTGCTCAACAGCAGCGGAAGAGCTCCTACGAGCAGTACTTC
CDR3: CSAQQQRKSSYEQYF
D: NA
size: few
J: TRBJ2-7
V: TRBV20-1

DNA: TGTGCCAGCAGCCCAACTAGCGGGCGCTACACCGGGGAGCTGTTTTTT
CDR3: CASSPTSGRYTGELFF
D: TRBD2
size: NA
J: TRBJ2-2
V: TRBV11-3

DNA: TGTGCCAGCAGTTTCCTAAATCGAGATACGCAGTATTTT
CDR3: CASSFLNRDTQYF
D: NA
size: NA
J: TRBJ2-3
V: TRBV12-3/TRBV12-4

DNA: TGCAGCGTCCACTCGGGACAGATGAACACTGAAGCTTTCTTT
CDR3: CSVHSGQMNTEAFF
D: TRBD1
size: few
J: TRBJ1-1
V: TRBV29-1

DNA: TGTGCCAGCAGTCCCCACACTCGACAGGGCGCCGGGGAGCTGTTTTTT
CDR3: CASSPHTRQGAGELFF
D: TRBD1
size: NA
J: TRBJ2-2
V: TRBV6-2/TRBV6-3

DNA: TGCGCCAGCAGCCAAGGGTGGACAGCAACTAATGAAAAACTGTTTTTT
CDR3: CASSQGWTATNEKLFF
D: NA
size: NA
J: TRBJ1-4
V: TRBV4-1

DNA: TGCAGCGTCGATAAGGGACTAGCAGTTGAGCAGTTCTTC
CDR3: CSVDKGLAVEQFF
D: TRBD2
size: NA
J: TRBJ2-1
V: TRBV29-1